The 6 T cell receptor beta chains reported below all come from one sample, sequenced in a study of control samples from healthy donors and cancer patients (dated by TCRdb to 2018 to 2020). The library was prepared using the immunoSEQ multiplex PCR assay. Entries here come from immuneACCESS through TCRdb and include only in-frame sequences with V and J called. Some clones fail to appear in such tables; in the studies checked, an unresolved V gene covers under half of the shortfall, and the cause of the remainder is unknown. This sample lists about 140,000 clones; more than 80% were detected once. The ten largest clonotypes hold less than 8.5% of the sample. Sequenced: blood. The receptors originated from a young man in good health.

V is TRBV9 and J is TRBJ1-1; possible D gene TRBD1, 5 bases. This CDR3 contains 14 residues. CDR1 SGDLS and CDR2 YYNGEE come from the germline V gene. V dropped 0 bases and J dropped 1 base, with 7 bases sitting between them. CDR3 sequence reads: CASSVVQGNTEAFF. The CDR3 bases are TGTGCCAGCAGCGTAGTTCAGGGGAACACTGAAGCTTTCTTT.

V gene TRBV7-2 combines with J gene TRBJ2-7; TRBD1 matches 10 bases. The CDR3 length is 15 residues. The germline CDR1 and CDR2 sequences are SGHTA and FQGNSA. V was clipped by 4 bases and J by 0 bases; unmatched bases: 3. CDR3 DNA sequence: TGTGCCAGCAGCTCAAGGACAGGGGGCTCCTACGAGCAGTACTTC. Encoded protein: CASSSRTGGSYEQYF.

V is TRBV6-5 and J is TRBJ1-6; weak D call: TRBD1 (6 bases). The CDR3 contains 13 residues. V was shortened by 5 bases and J by 7 bases, with 9 bases between the two germline ends. CDR1 is MNHEY, CDR2 SVGAGI, per germline. The CDR3 reads CASSPQGNSPLHF. DNA of the CDR3: TGTGCCAGCAGTCCGCAGGGGAATTCACCCCTCCACTTT.

This clone was found once. The chain has TRBV4-1 and TRBJ1-2; D perhaps matches TRBD1 (5 bases). V lost 0 bases to trimming and J lost 3 bases, with 14 bases between them. This CDR3 comprises 16 residues. Germline CDR1 and CDR2: MGHRA and YSYEKL. This CDR3 is CASSQDLKGRDYGYTF. The CDR3, as DNA: TGCGCCAGCAGCCAAGATTTGAAGGGGCGCGACTATGGCTACACCTTC.

This clone was seen just once. The chain combines TRBV3-1 (or the pseudogene TRBV3-2) with TRBJ1-3, with 11 bases aligning to TRBD1. The germline V gene encodes CDR1 LGHDT and CDR2 YNNKEL (reference sequence). This CDR3 has 17 residues. Losses at the gene ends were 2 bases for V and 0 bases for J; bases not matched to a gene: 3. The CDR3 coding sequence is TGTGCCAGCAGCCAACCCGGGACAGGGGGCTCTGGAAACACCATATATTTT. As protein: CASSQPGTGGSGNTIYF.

Regarding this clone: The junction and the germline gene differ at one end; a read error may be behind it. Other DNA variants within this sample encode the same CDR3. V usage is TRBV7-2 and J usage is TRBJ1-1; possibly TRBD1 for D (6 bases). The germline V gene encodes CDR1 SGHTA and CDR2 FQGNSA. CDR3 length equals 14 residues. DNA for the CDR3: TGTGCCAGCAGCTCCCAGGGGCCGGGCACTGAAGCCTTCTTT. It translates to CASSSQGPGTEAFF. Variable domain in full (rest from reference TRBV7-2 and TRBJ1-1): GAGVSQSPSNKVTEKGKDVELRCDPISGHTALYWYRQSLGQGLEFLIYFQGNSAPDKSGLPSDRFSAERTGGSVSTLTIQRTQQEDSAVYLCASSSQGPGTEAFFGQGTRLTVV.